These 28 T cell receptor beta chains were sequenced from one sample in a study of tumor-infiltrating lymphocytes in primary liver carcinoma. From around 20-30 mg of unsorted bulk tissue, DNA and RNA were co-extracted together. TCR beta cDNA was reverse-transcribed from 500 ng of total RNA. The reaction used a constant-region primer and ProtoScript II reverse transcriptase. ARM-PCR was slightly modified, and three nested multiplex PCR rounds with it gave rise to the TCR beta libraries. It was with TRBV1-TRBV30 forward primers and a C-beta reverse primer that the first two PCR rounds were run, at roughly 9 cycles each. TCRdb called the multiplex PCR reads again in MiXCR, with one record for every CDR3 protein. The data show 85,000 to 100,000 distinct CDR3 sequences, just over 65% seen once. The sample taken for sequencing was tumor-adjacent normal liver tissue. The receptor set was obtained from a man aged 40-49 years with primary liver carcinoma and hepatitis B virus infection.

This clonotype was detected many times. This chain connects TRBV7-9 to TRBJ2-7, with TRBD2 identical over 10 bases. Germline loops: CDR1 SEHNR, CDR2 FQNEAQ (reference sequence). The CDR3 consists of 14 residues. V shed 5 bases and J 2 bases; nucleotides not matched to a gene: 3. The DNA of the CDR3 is TGTGCCAGCAGCGACAGCGGGAGGGCCTACGAGCAGTACTTC. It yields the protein CASSDSGRAYEQYF.

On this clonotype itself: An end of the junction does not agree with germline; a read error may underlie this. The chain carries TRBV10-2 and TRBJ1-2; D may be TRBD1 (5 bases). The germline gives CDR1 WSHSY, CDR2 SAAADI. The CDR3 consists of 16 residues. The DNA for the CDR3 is TGCGTCAGCAGTGAAGGAGGGGACGGTGGTCACTATGGCTACACCTTC. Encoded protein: CVSSEGGDGGHYGYTF.

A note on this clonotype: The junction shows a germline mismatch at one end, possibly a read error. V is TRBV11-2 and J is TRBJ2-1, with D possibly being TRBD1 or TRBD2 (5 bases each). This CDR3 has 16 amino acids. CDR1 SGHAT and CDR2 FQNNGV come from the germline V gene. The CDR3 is CASSSPGEGLYNEQFF. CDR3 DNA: TGTGCTAGCAGCTCGCCCGGTGAGGGGCTATACAATGAGCAGTTCTTC.

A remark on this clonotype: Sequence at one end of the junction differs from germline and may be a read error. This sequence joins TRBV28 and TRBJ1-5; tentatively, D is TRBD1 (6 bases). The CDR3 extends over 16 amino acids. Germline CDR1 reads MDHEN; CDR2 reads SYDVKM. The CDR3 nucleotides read TGTGCCAGTAGTTTAATGACGGGGGGCATCAGTCAGCCCCAGCATTTT. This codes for CASSLMTGGISQPQHF. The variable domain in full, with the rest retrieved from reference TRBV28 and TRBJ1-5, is DVKVTQSSRYLVKRTGEKVFLECVQDMDHENMFWYRQDPGLGLRLIYFSYDVKMKEKGDIPEGYSVSREKKERFSLILESASTNQTSMYLCASSLMTGGISQPQHFGDGTRLSIL.

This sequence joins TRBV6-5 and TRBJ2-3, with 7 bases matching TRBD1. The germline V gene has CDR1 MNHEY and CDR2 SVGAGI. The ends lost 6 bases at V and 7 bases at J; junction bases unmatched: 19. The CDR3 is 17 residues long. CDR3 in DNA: TGTGCCAGCAGCCGAGACGGACCGGGACAGCCAACCAATACGCAGTATTTT. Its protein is CASSRDGPGQPTNTQYF.

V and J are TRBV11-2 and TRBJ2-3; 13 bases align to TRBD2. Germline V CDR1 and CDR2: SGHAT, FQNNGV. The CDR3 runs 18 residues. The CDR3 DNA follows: TGTACCAACAGCTTAACTACTAGCGGGAGGGCGCGGCGAGATACGCAGTATTTT. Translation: CTNSLTTSGRARRDTQYF.

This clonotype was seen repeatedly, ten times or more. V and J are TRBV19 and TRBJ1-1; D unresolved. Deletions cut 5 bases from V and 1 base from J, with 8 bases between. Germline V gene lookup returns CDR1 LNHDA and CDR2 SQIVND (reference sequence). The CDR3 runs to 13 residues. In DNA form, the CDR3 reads TGTGCCAGTAGTGCCCGACAGAACACTGAAGCTTTCTTT. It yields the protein CASSARQNTEAFF.

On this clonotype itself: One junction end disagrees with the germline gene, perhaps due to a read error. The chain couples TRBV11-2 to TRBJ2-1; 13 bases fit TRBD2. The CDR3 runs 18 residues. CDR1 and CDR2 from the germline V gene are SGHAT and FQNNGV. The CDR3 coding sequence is TGTGTCAGCAGTTTAGTATACCAGACTAGCGGGAGGACTCATGAGCAGTTCTTC. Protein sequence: CVSSLVYQTSGRTHEQFF. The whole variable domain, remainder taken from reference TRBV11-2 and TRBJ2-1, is EAGVAQSPRYKIIEKRQSVAFWCNPISGHATLYWYQQILGQGPKLLIQFQNNGVVDDSQLPKDRFSAERLKGVDSTLKIQPAKLEDSAVYLCVSSLVYQTSGRTHEQFFGPGTRLTVL.

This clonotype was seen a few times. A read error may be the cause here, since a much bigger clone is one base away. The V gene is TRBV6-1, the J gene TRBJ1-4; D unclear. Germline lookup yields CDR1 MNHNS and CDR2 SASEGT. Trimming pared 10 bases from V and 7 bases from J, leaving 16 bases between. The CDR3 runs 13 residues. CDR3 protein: CANTHPLAEKLFF. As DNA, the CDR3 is TGTGCCAACACTCATCCTTTGGCTGAAAAACTGTTTTTT.

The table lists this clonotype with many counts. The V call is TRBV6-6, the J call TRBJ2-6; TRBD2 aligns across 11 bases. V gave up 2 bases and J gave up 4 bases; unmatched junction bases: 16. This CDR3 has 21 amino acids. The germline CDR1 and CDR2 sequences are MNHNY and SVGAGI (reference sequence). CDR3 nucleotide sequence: TGTGCCAGCAGTTACGGCTTGAGCGGACTAGCGGGTGGCAGGGGGGCCAACGTCCTGACTTTC. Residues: CASSYGLSGLAGGRGANVLTF.

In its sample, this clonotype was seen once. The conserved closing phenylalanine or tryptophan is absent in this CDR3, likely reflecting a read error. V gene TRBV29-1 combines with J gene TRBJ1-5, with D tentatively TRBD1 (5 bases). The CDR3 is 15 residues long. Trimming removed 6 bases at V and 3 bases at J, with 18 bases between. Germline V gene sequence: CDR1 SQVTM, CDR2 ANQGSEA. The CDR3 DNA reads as TGCAGCGTCGCGACTGGGGGTGGTAACAATCAGCCCCAGCATTCT. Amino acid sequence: CSVATGGGNNQPQHS.

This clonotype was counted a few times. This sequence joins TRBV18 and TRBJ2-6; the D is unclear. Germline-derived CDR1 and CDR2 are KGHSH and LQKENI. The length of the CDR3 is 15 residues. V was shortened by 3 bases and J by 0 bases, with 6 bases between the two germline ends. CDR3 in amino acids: CASSPPLSGANVLTF. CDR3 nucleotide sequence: TGTGCCAGCTCACCTCCCCTCTCTGGGGCCAACGTCCTGACTTTC.

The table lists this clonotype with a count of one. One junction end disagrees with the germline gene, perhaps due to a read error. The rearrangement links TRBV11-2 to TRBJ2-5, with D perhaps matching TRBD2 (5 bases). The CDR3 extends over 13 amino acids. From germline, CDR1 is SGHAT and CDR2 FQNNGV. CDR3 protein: CASSFELGETLYF. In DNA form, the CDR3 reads TGTGCCAGCAGCTTCGAACTTGGGGAGACCCTGTACTTC.

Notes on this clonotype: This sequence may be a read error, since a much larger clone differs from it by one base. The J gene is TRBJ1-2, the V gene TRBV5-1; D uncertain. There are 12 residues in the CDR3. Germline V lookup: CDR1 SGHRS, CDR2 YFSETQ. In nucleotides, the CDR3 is TGCGCCAGCGGCTTGGGAGGTGGCGGCTACACCTTC. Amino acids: CASGLGGGGYTF.

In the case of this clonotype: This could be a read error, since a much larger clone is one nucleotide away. The CDR3: CASSQVDRPASSDTRYF. The CDR3 DNA follows: TGTGCCAGCAGCCAGGTGGACAGGCCTGCAAGTTCAGATACGCGGTATTTT. V is TRBV4-2 and J is TRBJ2-3; 7 nucleotides align to TRBD1. Germline assignment: CDR1 LGHNA and CDR2 YNFKEQ. This CDR3 has 17 amino acids.

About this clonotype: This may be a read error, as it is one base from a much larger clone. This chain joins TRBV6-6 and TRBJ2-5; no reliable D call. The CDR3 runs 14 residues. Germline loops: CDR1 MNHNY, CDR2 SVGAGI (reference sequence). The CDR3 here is CASTYQQRQETQYF. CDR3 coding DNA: TGTGCCAGCACTTACCAGCAGAGACAAGAGACCCAGTACTTC.

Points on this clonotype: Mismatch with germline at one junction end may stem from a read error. The CDR3 DNA is TGTGCCTGCAGCTTGTCAGTGAACACTGAAGCTTTCTTC. Protein sequence: CACSLSVNTEAFF. The chain couples TRBV5-5 to TRBJ1-1, with D unresolved. Germline CDR1 is SGHKS and CDR2 is YYEKEE (reference sequence). This CDR3 contains 13 residues. The full variable domain, with the rest looked up from reference TRBV5-5 and TRBJ1-1, is DAGVTQSPTHLIKTRGQQVTLRCSPISGHKSVSWYQQVLGQGPQFIFQYYEKEERGRGNFPDRFSARQFPNYSSELNVNALLLGDSALYLCACSLSVNTEAFFGQGTRLTVV.

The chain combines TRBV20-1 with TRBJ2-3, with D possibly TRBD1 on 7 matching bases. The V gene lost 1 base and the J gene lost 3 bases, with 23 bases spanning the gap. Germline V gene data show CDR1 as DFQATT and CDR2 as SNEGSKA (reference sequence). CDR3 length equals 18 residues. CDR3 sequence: CSARGGQPGLKITDTQYF. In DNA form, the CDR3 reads TGCAGTGCTAGAGGGGGACAGCCGGGACTCAAGATAACAGATACGCAGTATTTT.

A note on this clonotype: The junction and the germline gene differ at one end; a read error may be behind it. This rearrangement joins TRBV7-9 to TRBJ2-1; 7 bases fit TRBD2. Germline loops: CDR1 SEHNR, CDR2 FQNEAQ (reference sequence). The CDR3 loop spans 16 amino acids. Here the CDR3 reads CASSPWGGAEYNELFF. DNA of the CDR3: TGTGCCAGCAGCCCTTGGGGGGGAGCAGAATACAATGAGCTGTTCTTC.

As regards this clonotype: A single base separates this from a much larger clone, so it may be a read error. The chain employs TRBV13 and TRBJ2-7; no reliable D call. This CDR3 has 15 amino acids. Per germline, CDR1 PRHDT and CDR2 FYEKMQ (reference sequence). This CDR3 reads CASSFMGGGSCEQYF. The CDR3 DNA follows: TGTGCCAGCAGCTTCATGGGTGGTGGTTCCTGCGAGCAGTACTTC.

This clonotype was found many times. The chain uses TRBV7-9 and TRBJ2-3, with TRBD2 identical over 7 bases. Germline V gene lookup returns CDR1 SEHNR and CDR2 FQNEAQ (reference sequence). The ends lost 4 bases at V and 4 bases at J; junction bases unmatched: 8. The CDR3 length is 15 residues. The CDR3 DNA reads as TGTGCCAGCAGCTACACCGCGGGAGTGTCAGATACGCAGTATTTT. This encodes CASSYTAGVSDTQYF.

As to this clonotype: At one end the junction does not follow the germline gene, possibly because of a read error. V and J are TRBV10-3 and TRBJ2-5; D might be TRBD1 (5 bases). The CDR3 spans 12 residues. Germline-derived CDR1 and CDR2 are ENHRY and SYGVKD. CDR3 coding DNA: TGTGCTATCAGTCTGGACAAAGAGACCCAGTACTTC. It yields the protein CAISLDKETQYF.

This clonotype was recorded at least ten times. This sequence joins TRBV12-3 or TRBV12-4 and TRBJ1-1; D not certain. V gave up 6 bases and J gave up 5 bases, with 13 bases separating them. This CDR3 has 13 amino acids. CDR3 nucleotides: TGTGCCAGCAGCCCCAACATCTTGACTGAAGCTTTCTTT. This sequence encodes CASSPNILTEAFF.

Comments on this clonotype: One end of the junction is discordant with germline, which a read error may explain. CDR3 coding DNA: TGTGCCAGCGCGGGACAAGAGACCCATTACTTC. The encoded protein is CASAGQETHYF. The rearrangement uses TRBV11-2 and TRBJ2-5; D may be TRBD1 or TRBD2 (6 bases each). Germline loops: CDR1 SGHAT, CDR2 FQNNGV. The CDR3 spans 11 residues.

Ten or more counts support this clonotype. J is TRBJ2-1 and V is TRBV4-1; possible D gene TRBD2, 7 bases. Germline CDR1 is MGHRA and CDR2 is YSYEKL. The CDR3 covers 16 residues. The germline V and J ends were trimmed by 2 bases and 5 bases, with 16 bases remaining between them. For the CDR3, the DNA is TGCGCCAGCAGCCAAACGGTGGGGAGGGGGGACAATGAGCAGTTCTTC. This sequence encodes CASSQTVGRGDNEQFF.

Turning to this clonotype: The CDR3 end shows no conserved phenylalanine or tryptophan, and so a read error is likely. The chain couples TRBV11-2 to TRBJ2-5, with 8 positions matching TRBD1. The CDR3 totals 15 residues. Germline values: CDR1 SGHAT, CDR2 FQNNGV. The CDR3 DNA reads TGTGCCAGCGGCTTGGCACAGGGGGTAGGAGAGACCCAGTACTTG. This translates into CASGLAQGVGETQYL.

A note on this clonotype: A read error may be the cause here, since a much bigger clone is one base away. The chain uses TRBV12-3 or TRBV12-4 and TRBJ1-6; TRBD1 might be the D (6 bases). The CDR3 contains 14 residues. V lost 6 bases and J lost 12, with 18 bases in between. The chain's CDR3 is CASRPGRGTRPLHF. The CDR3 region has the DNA TGTGCCAGCAGACCTGGAAGGGGGACACGACCCCTCCACTTT.

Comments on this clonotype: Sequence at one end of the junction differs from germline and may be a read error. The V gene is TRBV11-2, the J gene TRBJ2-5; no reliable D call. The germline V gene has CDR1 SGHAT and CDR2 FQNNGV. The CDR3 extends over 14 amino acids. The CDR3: CVSRRLEVQETQYF. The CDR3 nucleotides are TGTGTCAGCAGAAGACTGGAAGTCCAGGAGACCCAGTACTTC.